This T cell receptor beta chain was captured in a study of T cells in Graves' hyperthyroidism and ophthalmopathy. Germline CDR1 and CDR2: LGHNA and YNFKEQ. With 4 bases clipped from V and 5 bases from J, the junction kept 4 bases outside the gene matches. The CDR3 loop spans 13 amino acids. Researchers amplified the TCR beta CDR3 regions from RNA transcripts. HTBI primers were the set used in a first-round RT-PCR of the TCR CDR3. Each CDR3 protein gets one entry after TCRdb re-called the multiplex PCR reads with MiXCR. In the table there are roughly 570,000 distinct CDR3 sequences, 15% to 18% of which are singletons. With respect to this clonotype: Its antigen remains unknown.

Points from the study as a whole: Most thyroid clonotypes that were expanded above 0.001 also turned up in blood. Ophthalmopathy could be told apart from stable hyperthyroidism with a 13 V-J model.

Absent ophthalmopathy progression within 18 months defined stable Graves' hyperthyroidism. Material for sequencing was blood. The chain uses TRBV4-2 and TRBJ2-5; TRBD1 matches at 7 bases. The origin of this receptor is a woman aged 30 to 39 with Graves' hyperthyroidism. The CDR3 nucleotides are TGTGCCAGCAGCCGCGACAGGGCGGAGACCCAGTACTTC. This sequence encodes CASSRDRAETQYF.